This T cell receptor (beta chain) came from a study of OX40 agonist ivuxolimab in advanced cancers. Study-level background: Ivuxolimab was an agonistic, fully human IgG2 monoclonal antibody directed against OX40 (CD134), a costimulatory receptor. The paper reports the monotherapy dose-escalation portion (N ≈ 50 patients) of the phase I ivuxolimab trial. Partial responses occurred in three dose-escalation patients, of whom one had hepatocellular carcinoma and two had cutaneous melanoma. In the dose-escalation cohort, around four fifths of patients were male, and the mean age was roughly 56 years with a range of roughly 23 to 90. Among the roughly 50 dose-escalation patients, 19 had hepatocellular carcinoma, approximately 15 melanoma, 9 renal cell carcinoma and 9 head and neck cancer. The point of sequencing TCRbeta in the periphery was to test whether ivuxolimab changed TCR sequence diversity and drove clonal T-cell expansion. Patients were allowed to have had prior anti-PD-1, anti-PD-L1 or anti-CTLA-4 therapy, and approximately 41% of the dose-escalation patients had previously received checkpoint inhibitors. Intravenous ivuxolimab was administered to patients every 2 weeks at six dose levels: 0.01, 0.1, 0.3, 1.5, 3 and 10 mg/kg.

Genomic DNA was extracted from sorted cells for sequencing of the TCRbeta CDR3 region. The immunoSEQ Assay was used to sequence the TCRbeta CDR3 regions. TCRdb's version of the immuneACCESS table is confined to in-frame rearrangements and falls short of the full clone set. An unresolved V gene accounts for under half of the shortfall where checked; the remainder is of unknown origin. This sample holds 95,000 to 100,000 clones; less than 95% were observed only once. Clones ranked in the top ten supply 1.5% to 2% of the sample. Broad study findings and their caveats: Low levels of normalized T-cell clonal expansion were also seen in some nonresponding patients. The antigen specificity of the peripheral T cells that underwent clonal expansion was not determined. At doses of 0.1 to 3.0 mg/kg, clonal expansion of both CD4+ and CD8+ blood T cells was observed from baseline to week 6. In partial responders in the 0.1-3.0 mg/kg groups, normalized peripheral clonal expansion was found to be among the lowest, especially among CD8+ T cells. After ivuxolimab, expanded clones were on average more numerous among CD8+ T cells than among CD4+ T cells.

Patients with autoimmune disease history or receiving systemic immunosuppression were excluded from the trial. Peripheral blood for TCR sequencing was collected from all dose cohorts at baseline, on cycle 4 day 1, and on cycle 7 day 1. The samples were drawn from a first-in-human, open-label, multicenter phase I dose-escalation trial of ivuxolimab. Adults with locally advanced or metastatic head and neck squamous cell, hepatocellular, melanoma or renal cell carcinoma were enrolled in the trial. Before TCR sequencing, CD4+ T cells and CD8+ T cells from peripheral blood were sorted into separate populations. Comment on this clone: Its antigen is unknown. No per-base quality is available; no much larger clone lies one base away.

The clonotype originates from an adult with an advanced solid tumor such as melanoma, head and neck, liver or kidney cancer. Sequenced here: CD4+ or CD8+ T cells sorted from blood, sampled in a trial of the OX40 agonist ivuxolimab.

The CDR3 in this case is CASSPPNPGTGNWYGYTF. The nucleotides read TGTGCCAGCTCACCACCCAACCCCGGGACAGGGAATTGGTATGGCTACACCTTC. The V gene is TRBV18 and the J gene is TRBJ1-2; TRBD1 lines up with 9 middle nucleotides. From its cysteine to its phenylalanine, the CDR3 spans 18 amino acids. Only the CDR3 DNA stays, 54 bases, in frame from base 1. Trimming leaves V shorter by 0 bases and J shorter by 5 bases, with the junction holding 13 bases beyond the gene matches. Based on the germline V gene, the CDR1 and CDR2 sequences are KGHSH and LQKENI.